This T cell receptor (beta chain) comes out of a study of blood T cell repertoires in COVID-19 (dated by TCRdb to about 2020). For context, the study as a whole: Collaborator samples came from the United States, Italy and Spain and covered acute and convalescent phases of COVID-19. The repertoires were released in a freely available public database intended as a resource for research on the immune response to SARS-CoV-2. Samples came from the ongoing ImmuneRACE study (first 160 participants) plus 1,254 subjects from 6 global collaborators. Nearly every sample came with metadata listing a de-identified subject ID, COVID-19 status, age in years and sex. Where available, HLA class I and class II types were obtained from metadata supplied by the sample provider rather than from assay-based typing. The material from the prospective study consisted of cDNA or gDNA derived from T cells, B-cell-depleted T cells, or PBMCs. Subjects who had been exposed to COVID-19, were actively infected with it, or had recovered from it provided the deeply sampled blood TCRbeta repertoires that made up the dataset. General findings and caveats noted by the study authors: The quantity of clinical and demographic metadata differed by source and by participant and was supplied without curation.

Regarding this clone: The specificity of this receptor is unknown. No base quality values were provided; no much bigger clone lies one nucleotide off.

The immunoSEQ Assay, a bias-controlled multiplex PCR, was used to amplify TCRbeta CDR3 regions from genomic DNA. As for how the authors treated the data: Nucleated cell counts per sample were estimated from amplification of reference gene primers within the assay. To quantify the absolute abundance of each unique TCRbeta CDR3 rearrangement, sequence reads were collapsed and filtered. For each sample, productive Simpson clonality was calculated by taking the square root of Simpson's diversity index across productive rearrangements. In TCRdb, the immuneACCESS table is reduced to in-frame sequences with V and J assigned. These tables do not hold every clone; where another copy was compared, an unresolved V gene accounts for under half, and the others remain unexplained. Clonal size and the V and J genes are those of that table, whereas D and trimming came from the DNA. For this sample there are about 380,000 clones; more than 75% appear just once. The ten biggest clones cover 1.2% of the sample.

From the cysteine through the phenylalanine, the CDR3 covers 16 amino acids. Here the CDR3 DNA is all that survives: 48 bases in frame from base 1. Based on the germline V gene, the CDR1 and CDR2 sequences are WSHSY and SAAADI. Trimming accounts for 2 bases at V and 8 bases at J, while the number of junction bases matched to no gene is 9. Participants in the prospective study were aged roughly 18 to 100 years, lived in about two dozen United States geographic areas, and enrolled through a virtual design. In the prospective study, cohorts were assigned on the basis of participant-reported clinical history obtained from a screening survey and a study questionnaire. For ImmuneRACE Cohort 3, a participant was defined as recovered based on two consecutive negative NP/OP PCR tests, clearance by a healthcare professional, or resolution of symptoms. In the prospective study, whole blood, serum and a nasopharyngeal or oropharyngeal swab were collected from each participant by mobile phlebotomists. Prospective study participants could optionally give additional blood draws and questionnaires over an approximately two-month period. Before DNA extraction, blood samples from the prospective study were shipped at room temperature or frozen.

Sequencing was done on a sample of PBMCs or T cells enriched from blood (not recorded which). The chain uses TRBV10-2 and TRBJ2-1; 10 central nucleotides agree with TRBD2. The clonotype originates from a woman aged 18-29 years who had recovered from COVID-19. The DNA reads as follows: TGCGCCAGCAGTGAGGTAGTAGCGGGGGGCAGGGATGAGCAGTTCTTC. This is translated as CASSEVVAGGRDEQFF.